Below are 26 T cell receptor beta chains sequenced from a single sample in a study of cytomegalovirus exposure and HLA in healthy donors. PCR involved 60 Vbeta and 13 Jbeta primers. Libraries were prepared by immunoSEQ multiplex PCR; TCRdb keeps only in-frame clonotypes and omits some of them. The sample carries about 180,000 clones, around 80% recorded once. The sample was PBMCs. The source of these receptors is a woman aged 30 to 39 in good health and CMV-seronegative.

This sequence joins TRBV18 and TRBJ1-2; a weak D match, TRBD1 (6 bases). Germline V gene sequence: CDR1 KGHSH, CDR2 LQKENI. This CDR3 comprises 15 residues. Between the trimmed V and J ends, which lost 1 base and 4 bases, there was a span of 13 bases. This chain's CDR3 is CASSPRQDSIYGYTF. The CDR3 nucleotides are TGTGCCAGCTCACCACGTCAGGACAGCATCTATGGCTACACCTTC.

The chain carries TRBV5-3 and TRBJ1-5; 8 positions match TRBD1. TRBV5-3 counts as an open reading frame of uncertain function. J was trimmed by 3 bases and V by 4 bases; bases with no gene match: 12. The CDR3 consists of 17 residues. The CDR3 loop is CARSHWTGRWDNQPQHF. CDR3 nucleotides: TGTGCCAGAAGCCATTGGACAGGGAGATGGGACAATCAGCCCCAGCATTTT.

The CDR3 nucleotides read TGTGCCTGGAAACCACAGGGGTATGGCACAGATACGCAGTATTTT. Translating it yields CAWKPQGYGTDTQYF. J is TRBJ2-3 and V is TRBV30; 7 bases fit TRBD1. The CDR3 is made up of 15 amino acids. Per the germline V gene, CDR1 is GTSNPN and CDR2 is SVGIG (reference sequence). With 4 bases clipped from V and 1 base from J, the junction kept 8 bases outside the gene matches.

This clone was picked up a small number of times. The chain is built from TRBV6-5 and TRBJ1-1; a possible D gene is TRBD1 (6 bases). The CDR3 covers 15 residues. CDR1 and CDR2 from the germline V gene are MNHEY and SVGAGI. V was clipped by 4 bases and J by 7 bases, with 19 bases between them. The CDR3: CASSSRGGGPGEAFF. The CDR3 region has the DNA TGTGCCAGCAGTTCAAGAGGGGGGGGCCCGGGTGAAGCTTTCTTT.

The chain employs TRBV6-1 and TRBJ2-3; 7 nucleotides agree with TRBD1. The CDR3 has 15 amino acids. Germline CDR1 reads MNHNS; CDR2 reads SASEGT. V dropped 4 bases and J dropped 2; count of bases not matched to a gene: 6. The CDR3, as DNA: TGTGCCAGCAGTGCAATGACAGGGTCCACAGATACGCAGTATTTT. Amino acid sequence: CASSAMTGSTDTQYF.

The chain joins TRBV25-1 to TRBJ2-2, with 7 bases aligning to TRBD1. J lost 4 bases, V lost 6 bases, and 11 bases had no gene match. The CDR3 totals 16 residues. The V gene's germline CDR1 is MGHDK and CDR2 SYGVNS. CDR3: CASSELRGPGTGELFF. The CDR3 DNA reads TGTGCCAGCAGCGAACTGAGGGGGCCAGGCACCGGGGAGCTGTTTTTT.

The rearrangement links TRBV18 to TRBJ1-6; unclear D gene. CDR1 and CDR2 from the germline V gene are KGHSH and LQKENI. V lost 3 bases, J lost 14 bases, and 8 bases lay in between. This CDR3 comprises 11 residues. The CDR3 sequence: CASSPEKTLHF. The CDR3 region has the DNA TGTGCCAGCTCACCCGAGAAAACCCTCCACTTT.

The CDR3 loop is CASSLAAEETQYF. CDR3 in DNA: TGTGCCAGCAGCTTAGCAGCCGAAGAGACCCAGTACTTC. The chain is built from TRBV7-2 and TRBJ2-5; D gene unclear. Trimming removed 0 bases at V and 3 bases at J, with 5 bases between. This CDR3 region has 13 residues. Germline V gene sequence: CDR1 SGHTA, CDR2 FQGNSA.

On this clone itself: The same CDR3 arises from other DNA sequences in this sample as well. The rearrangement joins TRBV19 to TRBJ1-1; TRBD1 aligns across 8 bases. The CDR3 is 13 residues long. The germline V gene has CDR1 LNHDA and CDR2 SQIVND (reference sequence). The trim removed 6 bases at V and 1 base at J, leaving 1 base unmatched. The CDR3 nucleotides are TGTGCCAGTAGCGACAGGGGGAACACTGAAGCTTTCTTT. This sequence encodes CASSDRGNTEAFF. The full variable domain, rest sourced from reference TRBV19 and TRBJ1-1, is DGGITQSPKYLFRKEGQNVTLSCEQNLNHDAMYWYRQDPGQGLRLIYYSQIVNDFQKGDIAEGYSVSREKKESFPLTVTSAQKNPTAFYLCASSDRGNTEAFFGQGTRLTVV.

This clone has only one observation. The genes are TRBV13 and TRBJ2-1; 8 bases are shared with TRBD1. Germline V gene lookup returns CDR1 PRHDT and CDR2 FYEKMQ (reference sequence). After removal of 5 bases from V and 6 bases from J, the junction contained 3 bases not matched to a gene. The CDR3 covers 13 residues. The CDR3 DNA is TGTGCCAGCAGCGCCGACAGGGGCAATGAGCAGTTCTTC. Protein product: CASSADRGNEQFF.

V is TRBV19 and J is TRBJ1-1, with 9 bases fitting TRBD1. In germline, CDR1 is LNHDA, CDR2 SQIVND (reference sequence). There are 14 residues in the CDR3. V was clipped by 5 bases and J by 3 bases; unmatched bases: 4. Here the CDR3 DNA reads TGTGCCAGTAGTCAAGGGACAGGGTACACTGAAGCTTTCTTT. This translates into CASSQGTGYTEAFF.

The chain joins TRBV19 to TRBJ1-1, with 9 nucleotides matching TRBD1. Trimming at V came to 7 bases and at J to 1 base, leaving 7 bases not matched to a gene. The CDR3 totals 15 residues. Per the germline V gene, CDR1 is LNHDA and CDR2 is SQIVND (reference sequence). Here the CDR3 DNA reads TGTGCCAGTACCCCCGGGACAGGGTGGAACACTGAAGCTTTCTTT. Its protein product is CASTPGTGWNTEAFF.

The chain has TRBV2 and TRBJ1-2, with TRBD1 identical over 9 bases. Losses at the gene ends were 7 bases for V and 5 bases for J; bases not matched to a gene: 8. This CDR3 region has 14 residues. Germline V CDR1 and CDR2: SNHLY, FYNNEI. In DNA, the CDR3 is TGTGCCAGCACCCCACAGGGGGCGTTTTATGGCTACACCTTC. This sequence encodes CASTPQGAFYGYTF.

This clone was observed once. V is TRBV28 and J is TRBJ1-1, with D possibly matching TRBD1 (5 bases). Germline V CDR1 and CDR2: MDHEN, SYDVKM. Trimming cost V 9 bases and J 5 bases, with 22 bases left between them. The CDR3 length is 15 residues. CDR3 loop: CASKRDSSWGTEAFF. The CDR3 region has the DNA TGTGCCAGTAAGCGGGACTCCTCTTGGGGGACTGAAGCTTTCTTT.

The genes are TRBV5-1 and TRBJ1-5; D gene ambiguous. V dropped 3 bases and J dropped 5 bases, with 18 bases sitting between them. This CDR3 is 16 amino acids long. Germline CDR1 reads SGHRS; CDR2 reads YFSETQ. The CDR3 protein is CASSSRLRGGDQPQHF. CDR3 nucleotides: TGCGCCAGCAGCTCCCGTTTACGGGGTGGCGATCAGCCCCAGCATTTT.

The V call is TRBV2, the J call TRBJ1-1; D is perhaps TRBD1 (6 bases). Per germline, CDR1 SNHLY and CDR2 FYNNEI. The V end lost 6 bases, the J end lost 4 bases, and 15 bases lay between the germline ends. This CDR3 is built from 14 residues. DNA for the CDR3: TGTGCCAGCAGCGCACAGGGTCCGGCCACTGAAGCTTTCTTT. Its translation: CASSAQGPATEAFF. Based on the CDR3 plus reference TRBV2 and TRBJ1-1, the full variable domain is EPEVTQTPSHQVTQMGQEVILRCVPISNHLYFYWYRQILGQKVEFLVSFYNNEISEKSEIFDDQFSVERPDGSNFTLKIRSTKLEDSAMYFCASSAQGPATEAFFGQGTRLTVV.

The V and J genes are TRBV2 and TRBJ2-3; D not resolved. Trimming removed 6 bases at V and 5 bases at J, with 15 bases between. The length of the CDR3 is 14 residues. Germline CDR1 reads SNHLY; CDR2 reads FYNNEI. The CDR3 DNA reads as TGTGCCAGCAGGTTCATCAGTATATTAGATACGCAGTATTTT. This sequence encodes CASRFISILDTQYF.

This clone was found a few times. J is TRBJ2-3 and V is TRBV4-1; 10 nucleotides match TRBD2. Per germline, CDR1 MGHRA and CDR2 YSYEKL. The CDR3 runs 17 residues. J gave up 2 bases and V 1 base, and 6 bases lay outside the gene matches. The CDR3 DNA reads TGCGCCAGCAGCCAAGGCGTAGCGGGGGGATACACAGATACGCAGTATTTT. This gives the protein CASSQGVAGGYTDTQYF.

This chain uses TRBV7-6 with TRBJ2-2; D is possibly TRBD1 (5 bases). Trimming shortened V by 5 bases and J by 1 base, and 14 bases separated the two germline ends. Germline CDR1 reads SGHVS; CDR2 reads FNYEAQ. The CDR3 covers 16 residues. CDR3 nucleotides: TGTGCCAGCAGCCCCACTTGGGGCAGGAACACCGGGGAGCTGTTTTTT. This translates into CASSPTWGRNTGELFF.

The chain carries TRBV10-1 and TRBJ2-5, with D tentatively TRBD1 (5 bases). The CDR3 consists of 13 residues. CDR1 is WNHNN and CDR2 is SYGVQD in the germline V gene (reference sequence). The germline V and J ends were trimmed by 5 bases and 3 bases, with 10 bases remaining between them. The CDR3 DNA sequence: TGCGCCAGCAGTCCGGGCAGGGAAGAGACCCAGTACTTC. It codes for CASSPGREETQYF.

V and J are TRBV7-8 and TRBJ2-5; tentatively, D is TRBD2 (6 bases). This CDR3 contains 14 residues. In germline, CDR1 is SGHVS, CDR2 FQNEAQ. The V gene lost 5 bases and the J gene lost 2 bases, with 12 bases spanning the gap. As DNA, the CDR3 is TGTGCCAGCAGCGCCCGGAGGGTACAAGAGACCCAGTACTTC. It encodes CASSARRVQETQYF.

This sequence joins TRBV11-3 and TRBJ2-7; 9 positions agree with TRBD1. CDR3 length equals 15 residues. Germline CDR1 and CDR2: SGHNT and YENEEA. Unmatched junction bases numbered 8, after V lost 1 base and J lost 7 bases. The CDR3 DNA follows: TGTGCCAGCAGCTTAGGCGGGACAGGGAGTGAAGAGCAGTACTTC. Residues: CASSLGGTGSEEQYF.

In its sample, this clone was seen a few times. V is TRBV30 and J is TRBJ1-4, with 9 positions matching TRBD1. V was clipped by 1 base and J by 6 bases; unmatched bases: 9. Per the germline V gene, CDR1 is GTSNPN and CDR2 is SVGIG (reference sequence). This CDR3 is built from 16 residues. CDR3 nucleotide sequence: TGTGCCTGGAGTGGGGGAACAGGGGGCACGGATGAAAAACTGTTTTTT. Translating it yields CAWSGGTGGTDEKLFF.

This clone turned up a few times. The rearrangement uses TRBV2 and TRBJ2-5; weak D call: TRBD1 (5 bases). The V gene lost 3 bases and the J gene lost 3 bases, with 8 bases spanning the gap. The CDR3 is made up of 13 amino acids. Germline V gives CDR1 SNHLY, CDR2 FYNNEI. CDR3 region: CASSDSGKETQYF. CDR3 DNA sequence: TGTGCCAGCAGTGATTCAGGGAAAGAGACCCAGTACTTC.

V gene TRBV7-3 combines with J gene TRBJ1-1; unclear D gene. Trimming shortened V by 6 bases and J by 7 bases, and 12 bases separated the two germline ends. This CDR3 is 12 amino acids long. The germline gives CDR1 SGHTA, CDR2 FQGTGA. In DNA, the CDR3 is TGTGCCAGCAGTCTTAGGCCAGGTGAAGCTTTCTTT. Translation gives CASSLRPGEAFF.

The chain has TRBV7-7 and TRBJ2-1, with 12 positions matching TRBD1. The length of the CDR3 is 17 residues. The germline V gene has CDR1 SSHAT and CDR2 FNYEAQ (reference sequence). The trim removed 2 bases at V and 7 bases at J, leaving 9 bases unmatched. CDR3 sequence: CASSLQPGTGGGNEQFF. In nucleotides, the CDR3 is TGTGCCAGCAGCTTACAGCCCGGGACAGGGGGCGGGAATGAGCAGTTCTTC.